The T cell receptor beta chain under discussion was sequenced for a study of response to subunit inactivated influenza vaccine. Study-wide results and caveats: Researchers suggested that each seasonal influenza vaccination recruits few new T cells.

Notes on this clonotype: What it recognizes is unknown.

From germline, CDR1 is SGHRS and CDR2 YFSETQ. The CDR3 runs 15 residues. The ends were cut back, 0 bases at V and 0 bases at J, with 9 bases in the middle. Via MiXCR, TCRdb re-called the RT-PCR reads, giving one row per CDR3 protein. The repertoire holds about 650,000 distinct CDR3 sequences, with approximately 15% as singletons. The starting material was PBMCs from blood, obtained 14 days before vaccination. This receptor was identified in a man aged 45-65 years who received an inactivated influenza vaccine. The chain combines TRBV5-1 with TRBJ1-1, with a weak D call TRBD1 (5 bases). The CDR3 DNA reads TGCGCCAGCAGCTTGGATGGGGGTATGAACACTGAAGCTTTCTTT. Its protein is CASSLDGGMNTEAFF.